This T cell receptor beta chain stems from a study of response to subunit inactivated influenza vaccine. Study results and caveats: T cells newly recruited by each seasonal influenza vaccination are few, the authors suggested.

Per germline, CDR1 GTSNPN and CDR2 SVGIG (reference sequence). J lost 11 bases, V lost 1 base, and 4 bases had no gene match. The CDR3 loop spans 11 amino acids. Via MiXCR, TCRdb re-called the RT-PCR reads, giving one row per CDR3 protein. The table records about 310,000 distinct CDR3 sequences, 21% of them present only once. Concerning this clonotype: Its antigen is still unknown.

The sequences come from PBMCs from blood, collected roughly 20 months after vaccination. The chain employs TRBV30 and TRBJ2-5, with 7 bases lining up with TRBD2. The TCR originated in a man aged 50 to 69 who received an inactivated influenza vaccine. CDR3 nucleotide sequence: TGTGCCTGGAGTGCCGGGACTAATCAGTACTTC. Translation: CAWSAGTNQYF.